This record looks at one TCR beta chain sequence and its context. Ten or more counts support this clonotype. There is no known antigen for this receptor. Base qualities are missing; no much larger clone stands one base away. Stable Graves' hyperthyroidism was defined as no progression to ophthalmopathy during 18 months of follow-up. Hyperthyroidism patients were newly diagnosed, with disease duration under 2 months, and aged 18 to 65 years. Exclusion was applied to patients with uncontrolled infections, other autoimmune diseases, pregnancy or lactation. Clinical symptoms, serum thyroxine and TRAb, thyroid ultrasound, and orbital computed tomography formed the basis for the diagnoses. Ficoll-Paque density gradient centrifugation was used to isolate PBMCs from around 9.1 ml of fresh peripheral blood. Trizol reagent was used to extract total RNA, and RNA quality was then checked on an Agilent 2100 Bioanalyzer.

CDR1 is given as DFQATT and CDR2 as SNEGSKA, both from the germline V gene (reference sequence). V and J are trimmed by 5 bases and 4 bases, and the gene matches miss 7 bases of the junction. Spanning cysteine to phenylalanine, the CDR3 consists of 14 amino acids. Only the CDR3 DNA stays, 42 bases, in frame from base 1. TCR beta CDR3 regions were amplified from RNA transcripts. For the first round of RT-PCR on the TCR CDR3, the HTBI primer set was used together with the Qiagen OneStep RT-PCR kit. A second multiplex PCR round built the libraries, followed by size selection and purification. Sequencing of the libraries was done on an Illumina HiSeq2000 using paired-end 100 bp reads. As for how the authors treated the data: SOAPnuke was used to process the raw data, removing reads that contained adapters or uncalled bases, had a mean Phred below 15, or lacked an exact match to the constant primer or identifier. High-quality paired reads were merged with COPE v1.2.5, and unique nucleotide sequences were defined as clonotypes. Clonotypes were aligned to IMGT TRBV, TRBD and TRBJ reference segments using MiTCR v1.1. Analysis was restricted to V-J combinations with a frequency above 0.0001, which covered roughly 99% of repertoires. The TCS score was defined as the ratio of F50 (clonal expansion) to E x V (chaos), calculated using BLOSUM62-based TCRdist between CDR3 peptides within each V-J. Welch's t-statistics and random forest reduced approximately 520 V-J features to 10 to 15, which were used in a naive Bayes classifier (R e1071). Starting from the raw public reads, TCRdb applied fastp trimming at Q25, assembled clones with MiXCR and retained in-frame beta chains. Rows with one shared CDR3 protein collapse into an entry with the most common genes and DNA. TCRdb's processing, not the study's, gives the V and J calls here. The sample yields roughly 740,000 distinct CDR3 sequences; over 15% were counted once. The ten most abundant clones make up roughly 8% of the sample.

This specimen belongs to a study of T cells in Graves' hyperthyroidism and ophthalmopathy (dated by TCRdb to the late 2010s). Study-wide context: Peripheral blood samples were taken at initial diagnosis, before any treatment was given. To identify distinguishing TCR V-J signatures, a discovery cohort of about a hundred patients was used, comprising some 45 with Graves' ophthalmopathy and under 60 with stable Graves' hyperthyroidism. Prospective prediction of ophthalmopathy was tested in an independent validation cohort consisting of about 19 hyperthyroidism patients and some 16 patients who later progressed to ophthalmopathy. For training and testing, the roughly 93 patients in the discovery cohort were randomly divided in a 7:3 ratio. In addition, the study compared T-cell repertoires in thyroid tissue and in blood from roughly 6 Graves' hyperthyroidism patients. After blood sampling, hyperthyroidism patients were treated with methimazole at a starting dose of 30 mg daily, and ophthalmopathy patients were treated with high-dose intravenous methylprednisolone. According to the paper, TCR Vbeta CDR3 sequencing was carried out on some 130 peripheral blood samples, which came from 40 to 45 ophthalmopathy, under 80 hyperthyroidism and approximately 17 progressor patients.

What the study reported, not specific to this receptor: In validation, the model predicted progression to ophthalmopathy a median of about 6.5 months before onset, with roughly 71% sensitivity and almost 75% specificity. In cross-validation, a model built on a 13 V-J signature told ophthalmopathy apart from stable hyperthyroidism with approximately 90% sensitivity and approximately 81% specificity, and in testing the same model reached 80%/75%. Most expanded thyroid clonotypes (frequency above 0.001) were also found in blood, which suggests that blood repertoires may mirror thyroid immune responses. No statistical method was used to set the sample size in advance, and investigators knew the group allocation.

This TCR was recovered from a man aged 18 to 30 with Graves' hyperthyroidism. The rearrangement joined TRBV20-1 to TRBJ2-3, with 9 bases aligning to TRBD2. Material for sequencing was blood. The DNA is TGCAGTGCTGGCCCGATAGCGGGGGCAGATACGCAGTATTTT. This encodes CSAGPIAGADTQYF.